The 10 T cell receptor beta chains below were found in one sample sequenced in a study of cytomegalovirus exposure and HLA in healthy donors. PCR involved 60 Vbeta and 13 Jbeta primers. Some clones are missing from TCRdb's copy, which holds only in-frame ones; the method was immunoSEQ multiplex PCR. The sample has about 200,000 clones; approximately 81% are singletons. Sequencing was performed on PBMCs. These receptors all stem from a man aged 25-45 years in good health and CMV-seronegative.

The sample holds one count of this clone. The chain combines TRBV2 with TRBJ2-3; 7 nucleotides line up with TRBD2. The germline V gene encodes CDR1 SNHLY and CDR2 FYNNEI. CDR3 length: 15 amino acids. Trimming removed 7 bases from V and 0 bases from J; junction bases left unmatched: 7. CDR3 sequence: CASIGTTSSTDTQYF. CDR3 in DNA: TGTGCCAGCATCGGGACTACCTCCAGCACAGATACGCAGTATTTT.

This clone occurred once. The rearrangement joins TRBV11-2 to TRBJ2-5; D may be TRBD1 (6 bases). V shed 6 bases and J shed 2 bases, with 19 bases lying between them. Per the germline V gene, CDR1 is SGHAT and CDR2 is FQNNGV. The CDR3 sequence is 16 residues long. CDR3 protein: CASRASTGTRQETQYF. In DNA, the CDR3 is TGTGCCAGCAGGGCCAGTACCGGGACAAGGCAAGAGACCCAGTACTTC.

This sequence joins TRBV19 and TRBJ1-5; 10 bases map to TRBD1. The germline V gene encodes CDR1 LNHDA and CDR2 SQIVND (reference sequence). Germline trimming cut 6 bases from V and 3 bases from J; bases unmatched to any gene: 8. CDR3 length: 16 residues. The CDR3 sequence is CASRRRTGGDNQPQHF. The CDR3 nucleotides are TGTGCCAGTAGAAGAAGGACAGGGGGGGACAATCAGCCCCAGCATTTT.

The CDR3 reads CASRLQPGQVNTEAFF. DNA for the CDR3: TGCGCCAGCAGACTTCAACCGGGACAGGTGAACACTGAAGCTTTCTTT. The V call is TRBV5-1, the J call TRBJ1-1; 8 bases fit TRBD1. V shed 5 bases, J shed 0 bases, and the junction held 9 bases outside the gene matches. The CDR3 has 16 residues. The germline CDR1 and CDR2 sequences are SGHRS and YFSETQ.

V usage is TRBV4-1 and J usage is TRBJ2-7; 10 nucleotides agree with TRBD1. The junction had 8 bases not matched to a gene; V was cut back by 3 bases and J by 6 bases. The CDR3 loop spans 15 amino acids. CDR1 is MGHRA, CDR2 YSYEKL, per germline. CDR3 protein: CASSQPGQGPGEQYF. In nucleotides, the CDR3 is TGCGCCAGCAGCCAGCCGGGACAGGGGCCTGGCGAGCAGTACTTC.

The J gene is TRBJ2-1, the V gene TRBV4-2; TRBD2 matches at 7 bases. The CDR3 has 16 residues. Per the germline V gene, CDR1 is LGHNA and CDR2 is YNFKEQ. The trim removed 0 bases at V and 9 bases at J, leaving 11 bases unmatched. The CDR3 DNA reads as TGTGCCAGCAGCCAAGATGGAGCAGCGGGGTTGGGTGAGCAGTTCTTC. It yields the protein CASSQDGAAGLGEQFF.

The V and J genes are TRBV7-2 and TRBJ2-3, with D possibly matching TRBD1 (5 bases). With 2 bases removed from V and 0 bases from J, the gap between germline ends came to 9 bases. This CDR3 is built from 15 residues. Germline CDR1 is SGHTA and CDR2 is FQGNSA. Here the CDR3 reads CASSLWAGSTDTQYF. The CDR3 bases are TGTGCCAGCAGCTTATGGGCAGGGAGCACAGATACGCAGTATTTT.

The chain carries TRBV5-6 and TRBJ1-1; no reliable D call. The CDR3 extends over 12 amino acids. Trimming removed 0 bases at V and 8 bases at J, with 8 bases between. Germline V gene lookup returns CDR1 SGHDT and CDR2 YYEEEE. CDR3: CASSLGPKEAFF. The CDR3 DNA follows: TGTGCCAGCAGCTTGGGGCCCAAAGAAGCTTTCTTT.

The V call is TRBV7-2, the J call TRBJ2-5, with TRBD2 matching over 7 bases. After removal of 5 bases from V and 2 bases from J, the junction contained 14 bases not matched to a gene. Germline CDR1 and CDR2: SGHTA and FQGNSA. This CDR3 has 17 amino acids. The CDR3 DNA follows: TGTGCCAGCAGCCCCCGGGGGGAGGAAAGGTGGCAAGAGACCCAGTACTTC. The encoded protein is CASSPRGEERWQETQYF.

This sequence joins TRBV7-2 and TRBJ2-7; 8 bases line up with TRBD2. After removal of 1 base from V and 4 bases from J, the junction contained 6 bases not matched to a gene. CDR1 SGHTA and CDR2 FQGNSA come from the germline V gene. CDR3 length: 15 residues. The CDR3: CASSLEAGGLYEQYF. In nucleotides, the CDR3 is TGTGCCAGCAGCTTAGAGGCGGGGGGCCTTTACGAGCAGTACTTC.